This T cell receptor (beta chain) originates from a study of technical replicates of blood from four donors. Trimming took off 3 bases at V and 4 bases at J, with 15 bases between the two ends. The length of the CDR3 is 15 residues. Per germline, CDR1 SGHVS and CDR2 FQNEAQ. Profiled with immunoSEQ multiplex PCR; TCRdb holds only in-frame clones, not every one. The sample consists of over 10,000 clones, 86% of them appearing once. This clone appeared once. The chain is built from TRBV7-8 and TRBJ2-5; TRBD1 is a possible D gene (6 bases). The source material was PBMCs. The clonotype was recovered from a human donor in good health. The DNA for the CDR3 is TGTGCCAGCAGCTTCGTAGGGGGAGCGGTAGAGACCCAGTACTTC. Encoded protein: CASSFVGGAVETQYF.